Following are 8 T cell receptor beta chains from one sample sequenced in a study of blood T cell repertoires in COVID-19. The data were produced by immunoSEQ multiplex PCR, yet TCRdb's version contains in-frame clones alone and is incomplete. The sample yields 45,000 to 60,000 clones, roughly four fifths seen once. Sequencing used peripheral blood. The origin of the receptors is a woman of 80 years or more with acute or convalescent COVID-19.

The V and J genes are TRBV10-3 and TRBJ2-7; TRBD1 aligns across 8 bases. The germline CDR1 and CDR2 sequences are ENHRY and SYGVKD. The CDR3 contains 14 residues. The V and J ends lost 8 bases and 3 bases, in that order; junction bases with no gene match: 9. Here the CDR3 reads CAISGGYPNYEQYF. The CDR3 DNA reads TGTGCCATCTCAGGGGGCTACCCAAACTACGAGCAGTACTTC.

J is TRBJ1-1 and V is TRBV25-1; D perhaps matches TRBD1 (6 bases). V dropped 1 base and J dropped 2 bases, with 11 bases sitting between them. From germline, CDR1 is MGHDK and CDR2 SYGVNS. CDR3 size: 15 residues. The CDR3 DNA reads TGTGCCAGCAGTGAATCAACAGGGCCTAACACTGAAGCTTTCTTT. It is translated as CASSESTGPNTEAFF.

The chain has TRBV19 and TRBJ1-2; possibly TRBD1 for D (6 bases). V lost 7 bases, J lost 3 bases, and 18 bases lay in between. There are 15 residues in the CDR3. CDR1 LNHDA and CDR2 SQIVND come from the germline V gene (reference sequence). This chain's CDR3 is CASNPFGGPDYGYTF. The CDR3 nucleotides are TGTGCCAGTAACCCCTTCGGGGGGCCGGACTATGGCTACACCTTC. The full variable domain, with the rest looked up from reference TRBV19 and TRBJ1-2, is DGGITQSPKYLFRKEGQNVTLSCEQNLNHDAMYWYRQDPGQGLRLIYYSQIVNDFQKGDIAEGYSVSREKKESFPLTVTSAQKNPTAFYLCASNPFGGPDYGYTFGSGTRLTVV.

This sequence joins TRBV5-1 and TRBJ1-1; 8 bases fit TRBD1. With 3 bases clipped from V and 1 base from J, the junction kept 8 bases outside the gene matches. CDR3 length: 16 residues. Per the germline V gene, CDR1 is SGHRS and CDR2 is YFSETQ. The CDR3 loop reads CASSSNPDRANTEAFF. CDR3 coding DNA: TGCGCCAGCAGCTCGAATCCGGACAGGGCGAACACTGAAGCTTTCTTT.

This clone was counted only a few times. The CDR3 region is CASSQGEGGRSGYTF. CDR3 nucleotides: TGCGCCAGCAGCCAAGGAGAGGGAGGTAGAAGTGGCTACACCTTC. V usage is TRBV4-1 and J usage is TRBJ1-2; no clear D gene. The V gene lost 1 base and the J gene lost 7 bases, with 16 bases spanning the gap. Germline V gene sequence: CDR1 MGHRA, CDR2 YSYEKL. The CDR3 is made up of 15 amino acids.

The chain joins TRBV7-2 to TRBJ2-3, with TRBD2 identical over 8 bases. Trimming at V came to 3 bases and at J to 2 bases, leaving 4 bases not matched to a gene. Germline V gene data show CDR1 as SGHTA and CDR2 as FQGNSA. CDR3 length equals 15 residues. CDR3 amino acids: CASSLAAGATDTQYF. The CDR3 nucleotides read TGTGCCAGCAGCTTGGCAGCGGGGGCCACAGATACGCAGTATTTT.

The chain uses TRBV29-1 and TRBJ2-1; 8 bases are a match to TRBD2. Germline V gene sequence: CDR1 SQVTM, CDR2 ANQGSEA. V trimming: 5 bases; J trimming: 2 bases; junction bases outside the gene matches: 8. The CDR3 runs to 15 residues. The DNA for the CDR3 is TGCAGCGTTAGAGGGAGTAGCGGGACCTACAATGAGCAGTTCTTC. As protein: CSVRGSSGTYNEQFF.

In nucleotides, the CDR3 is TGTGCCAGCAGCTCGCTTTCCCCGAAGCCGGGGGGGCGGGCCGGGGAGCTGTTTTTT. As protein: CASSSLSPKPGGRAGELFF. The chain employs TRBV5-6 and TRBJ2-2; 8 positions match TRBD2. The ends lost 3 bases at V and 6 bases at J; junction bases unmatched: 19. There are 19 residues in the CDR3. Per germline, CDR1 SGHDT and CDR2 YYEEEE.